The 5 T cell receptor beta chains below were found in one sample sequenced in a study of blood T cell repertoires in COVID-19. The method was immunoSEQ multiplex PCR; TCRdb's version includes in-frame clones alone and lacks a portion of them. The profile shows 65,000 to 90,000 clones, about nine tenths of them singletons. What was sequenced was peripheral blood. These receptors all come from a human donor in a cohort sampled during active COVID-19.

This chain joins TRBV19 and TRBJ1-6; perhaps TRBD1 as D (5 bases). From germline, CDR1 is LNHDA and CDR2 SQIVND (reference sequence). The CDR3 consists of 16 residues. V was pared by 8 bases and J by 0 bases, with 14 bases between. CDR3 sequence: CASGRRGSSYNSPLHF. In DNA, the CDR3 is TGTGCCAGTGGACGGCGGGGGAGCTCCTATAATTCACCCCTCCACTTT.

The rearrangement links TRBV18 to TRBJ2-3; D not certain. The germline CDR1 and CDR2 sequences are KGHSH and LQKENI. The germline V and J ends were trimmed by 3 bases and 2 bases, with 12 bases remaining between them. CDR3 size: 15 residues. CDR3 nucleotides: TGTGCCAGCTCACCTTCAACCAGGTCCACAGATACGCAGTATTTT. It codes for CASSPSTRSTDTQYF.

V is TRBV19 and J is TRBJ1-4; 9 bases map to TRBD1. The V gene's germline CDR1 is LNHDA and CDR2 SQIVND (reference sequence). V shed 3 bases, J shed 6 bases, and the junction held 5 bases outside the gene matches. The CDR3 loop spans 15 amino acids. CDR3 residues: CASSIFWTGDEKLFF. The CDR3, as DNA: TGTGCCAGTAGTATCTTTTGGACAGGGGATGAAAAACTGTTTTTT.

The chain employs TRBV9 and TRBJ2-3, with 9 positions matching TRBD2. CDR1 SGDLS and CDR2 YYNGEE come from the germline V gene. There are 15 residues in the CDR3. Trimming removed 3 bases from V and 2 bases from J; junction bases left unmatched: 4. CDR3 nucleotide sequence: TGTGCCAGCAGCGATAGCGGGGGTATCACAGATACGCAGTATTTT. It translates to CASSDSGGITDTQYF.

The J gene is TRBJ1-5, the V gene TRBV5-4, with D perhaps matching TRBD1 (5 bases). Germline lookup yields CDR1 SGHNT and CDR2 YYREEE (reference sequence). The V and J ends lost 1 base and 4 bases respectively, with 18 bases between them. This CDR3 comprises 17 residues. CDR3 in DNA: TGTGCCAGCAGCTTGAAGTCCGGTCCGGGGGGAAATCAGCCCCAGCATTTT. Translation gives CASSLKSGPGGNQPQHF.